Listed below are T cell receptor beta chains from one sample, sequenced in a study of cytomegalovirus exposure and HLA in healthy donors. Assay used: immunoSEQ multiplex PCR; TCRdb lists only in-frame clones, some missing. The sample records a few hundred thousand clones, approximately 79% being singletons. Material: PBMCs. These receptors all stem from a girl aged 2-15 years in good health and CMV-seronegative. CDR3s include the opening cysteine and the closing phenylalanine or tryptophan. D genes are given only for firm matches. For some rows the clone size is stated as once, few or many, or as a class when expanded; others skip it.

TRBV10-2	.	TRBJ2-3	.	TGCGCCAGCAGCTGGGGGGACGGGAATACGCAGTATTTT	CASSWGDGNTQYF
TRBV12-5	.	TRBJ2-3	.	TGTGCTAGTGGTTTGGGAACTAACCGAGATACGCAGTATTTT	CASGLGTNRDTQYF
TRBV10-2	TRBD1	TRBJ2-1	.	TGCGCCAGCAGCCGGGACAGGGGGGTTGGTGAGCAGTTCTTC	CASSRDRGVGEQFF
TRBV29-1	TRBD2	TRBJ2-1	.	TGCAGCGTTGCCCCGCTAGCGGGAGTGGGGAATGAGCAGTTCTTC	CSVAPLAGVGNEQFF
TRBV6-5	TRBD2	TRBJ2-1	.	TGTGCCAGCAGTTACTCAGCTAGCGGGCTCGGGAATGAGCAGTTCTTC	CASSYSASGLGNEQFF
TRBV2	TRBD2	TRBJ2-5	.	TGTGCCAGCAGCCCCCTGACTAGCGGGAGTGGTGAGACCCAGTACTTC	CASSPLTSGSGETQYF
TRBV25-1	.	TRBJ1-2	.	TGTGCCAGCAGGGGGGGGGAGTCGGACTTCCAGGTGTATGGCTACACCTTC	CASRGGESDFQVYGYTF
TRBV18	TRBD1	TRBJ1-5	.	TGTGCCAGCTCACCCACAGGGGGGGACAATCAGCCCCAGCATTTT	CASSPTGGDNQPQHF
TRBV6-6	TRBD1	TRBJ1-3	.	TGTGCCAGCGGACGAAGGGACAGGGATGGAAACACCATATATTTT	CASGRRDRDGNTIYF
TRBV7-9	.	TRBJ2-7	.	TGTGCCAGCAGATCGACAGAGATCTACGAGCAGTACTTC	CASRSTEIYEQYF
TRBV5-1	TRBD1	TRBJ1-2	.	TGCGCCAGCAGCCGAGATGGGACAGAAATCTATGGCTACACCTTC	CASSRDGTEIYGYTF
TRBV19	.	TRBJ2-1	.	TGTGCCAGTAGCGCGTCAGGGGCGACTGAGCAGTTCTTC	CASSASGATEQFF
TRBV7-2	TRBD1	TRBJ1-3	.	TGTGCCAGCAGCTTTTTAGACAGGGGGTACGGAAACACCATATATTTT	CASSFLDRGYGNTIYF
TRBV5-6	.	TRBJ1-1	.	TGTGCCAGCAGCTCATACAGAGCGGGGGGCCCATACACTGAAGCTTTCTTT	CASSSYRAGGPYTEAFF
TRBV29-1	.	TRBJ1-2	.	TGCAGCGTTGTAGGTGGTCAGGGTGATGGCTACACCTTC	CSVVGGQGDGYTF
TRBV29-1	.	TRBJ2-1	.	TGCAGCGTTGAGACTCTCAATGAGCAGTTCTTC	CSVETLNEQFF
TRBV9	.	TRBJ1-2	.	TGTGCCAGCAGCGTAGACAGTTCGTATGGCTACACCTTC	CASSVDSSYGYTF
TRBV6-1	TRBD2	TRBJ2-7	.	TGTGCCAGCAGGTTAGCGGGGCCCACCGGGGAGCAGTACTTC	CASRLAGPTGEQYF
TRBV6-5	TRBD1	TRBJ1-2	once	TGTGCCAGCAGGCCCGCCGACAGGGCCTATGGCTACACCTTC	CASRPADRAYGYTF
TRBV10-3	.	TRBJ2-7	.	TGTGCCATCAGTGAAACGGGACAAGGCTCCTACGAGCAGTACTTC	CAISETGQGSYEQYF
TRBV4-1	.	TRBJ2-1	.	TGCGCCAGCAGCCAAGTCACGATACAGAGCTCCTACAATGAGCAGTTCTTC	CASSQVTIQSSYNEQFF
TRBV7-9	.	TRBJ1-2	.	TGTGCCAGCAGCTTAGTTAACAGCCGTTATGGCTACACCTTC	CASSLVNSRYGYTF
TRBV9	.	TRBJ1-1	.	TGTGCCAGCAGCGCCGGGACACCTGAAGCTTTCTTT	CASSAGTPEAFF
TRBV27	.	TRBJ2-1	.	TGTGCCAGCGGTAGACTTCTTAATGAGCAGTTCTTC	CASGRLLNEQFF
TRBV5-1	TRBD1	TRBJ1-2	.	TGCGCCAGCAGCTTCGGGACAGGGGTAACCTATGGCTACACCTTC	CASSFGTGVTYGYTF
TRBV14	.	TRBJ1-1	.	TGTGCCAGCAGCCAACAGGGGATGAACACTGAAGCTTTCTTT	CASSQQGMNTEAFF
TRBV7-3	.	TRBJ2-7	.	TGTGCCAGCAGCCGCGGGGGCCCCTCCGGGGAGCAGTACTTC	CASSRGGPSGEQYF
TRBV7-9	TRBD1	TRBJ2-1	.	TGTGCCAGCAGCTTGGACAGGGGCAGCTACAATGAGCAGTTCTTC	CASSLDRGSYNEQFF